This record concerns one TCR beta chain sequence. Adults between roughly 18 and 89 years of age took part from 20 to 25 US areas. This entry comes from a study of blood T cell repertoires in COVID-19. Across the study: Nucleic acid was either cDNA or gDNA, and it came from T cells, B-cell-depleted T cells, or PBMCs.

Germline-derived CDR1 and CDR2 are SEHNR and FQNEAQ (reference sequence). After removal of 5 bases from V and 4 bases from J, the junction contained 6 bases not matched to a gene. This CDR3 is built from 14 residues. TCRdb's table, derived via immunoSEQ multiplex PCR, lists solely in-frame clones and lacks some. The table records over 150,000 clones, roughly 80% of them present only once. The sample taken for sequencing was PBMCs or T cells enriched from blood (not recorded which). V and J are TRBV7-9 and TRBJ1-2; 8 bases align to TRBD1. This receptor was identified in a man aged 45-65 years who had recovered from COVID-19. Here the CDR3 reads CASSQGTGAYGYTF. DNA for the CDR3: TGTGCCAGCAGCCAAGGGACAGGCGCCTATGGCTACACCTTC.